What follows describes a single T cell receptor (beta chain). Produced via immunoSEQ multiplex PCR; TCRdb's table is partial and in-frame only. The data show 100,000 to 150,000 clones, with roughly 91% seen just once and under 9% held by the top ten. The data were taken from a study of control samples from healthy donors and cancer patients. The specimen sequenced was PBMCs. This sequence was found in a man aged 50-59 years with head and neck cancer.

CDR3 in amino acids: CASSPAQDTQYF. CDR3 DNA: TGTGCCAGCTCACCAGCCCAGGATACGCAGTATTTT. The chain couples TRBV18 to TRBJ2-3; D is ambiguous. V lost 2 bases and J lost 6, with 6 bases in between. Germline CDR1 KGHSH, CDR2 LQKENI. This CDR3 comprises 12 residues.